The TCR beta chain under discussion was sequenced for a study of T cell responses to AZD1222 COVID-19 vaccine. Overall study findings and caveats: Of spike-specific TCRs, nearly half reportedly target regions left unmutated in variants. It should be noted that donors were predominantly white British and more often female, and clonal diversity was possibly underestimated.

Profiling relied on immunoSEQ multiplex PCR, and the TCRdb table lists in-frame clones only, not all of them. Of around 120,000 clones listed, roughly 92% are singletons. The ends lost 3 bases at V and 2 bases at J; junction bases unmatched: 1. The germline CDR1 and CDR2 sequences are SGDLS and YYNGEE. This CDR3 contains 13 residues. A word on this clone: Its cognate antigen is unknown.

V usage is TRBV9 and J usage is TRBJ2-5; 7 bases line up with TRBD1. This TCR was recovered from an adult who received the AZD1222 COVID-19 vaccine. The sample was peripheral blood, taken 28 days after the second AZD1222 dose. The CDR3, as DNA: TGTGCCAGCAGCGACAGGGGACAAGAGACCCAGTACTTC. Its protein is CASSDRGQETQYF.